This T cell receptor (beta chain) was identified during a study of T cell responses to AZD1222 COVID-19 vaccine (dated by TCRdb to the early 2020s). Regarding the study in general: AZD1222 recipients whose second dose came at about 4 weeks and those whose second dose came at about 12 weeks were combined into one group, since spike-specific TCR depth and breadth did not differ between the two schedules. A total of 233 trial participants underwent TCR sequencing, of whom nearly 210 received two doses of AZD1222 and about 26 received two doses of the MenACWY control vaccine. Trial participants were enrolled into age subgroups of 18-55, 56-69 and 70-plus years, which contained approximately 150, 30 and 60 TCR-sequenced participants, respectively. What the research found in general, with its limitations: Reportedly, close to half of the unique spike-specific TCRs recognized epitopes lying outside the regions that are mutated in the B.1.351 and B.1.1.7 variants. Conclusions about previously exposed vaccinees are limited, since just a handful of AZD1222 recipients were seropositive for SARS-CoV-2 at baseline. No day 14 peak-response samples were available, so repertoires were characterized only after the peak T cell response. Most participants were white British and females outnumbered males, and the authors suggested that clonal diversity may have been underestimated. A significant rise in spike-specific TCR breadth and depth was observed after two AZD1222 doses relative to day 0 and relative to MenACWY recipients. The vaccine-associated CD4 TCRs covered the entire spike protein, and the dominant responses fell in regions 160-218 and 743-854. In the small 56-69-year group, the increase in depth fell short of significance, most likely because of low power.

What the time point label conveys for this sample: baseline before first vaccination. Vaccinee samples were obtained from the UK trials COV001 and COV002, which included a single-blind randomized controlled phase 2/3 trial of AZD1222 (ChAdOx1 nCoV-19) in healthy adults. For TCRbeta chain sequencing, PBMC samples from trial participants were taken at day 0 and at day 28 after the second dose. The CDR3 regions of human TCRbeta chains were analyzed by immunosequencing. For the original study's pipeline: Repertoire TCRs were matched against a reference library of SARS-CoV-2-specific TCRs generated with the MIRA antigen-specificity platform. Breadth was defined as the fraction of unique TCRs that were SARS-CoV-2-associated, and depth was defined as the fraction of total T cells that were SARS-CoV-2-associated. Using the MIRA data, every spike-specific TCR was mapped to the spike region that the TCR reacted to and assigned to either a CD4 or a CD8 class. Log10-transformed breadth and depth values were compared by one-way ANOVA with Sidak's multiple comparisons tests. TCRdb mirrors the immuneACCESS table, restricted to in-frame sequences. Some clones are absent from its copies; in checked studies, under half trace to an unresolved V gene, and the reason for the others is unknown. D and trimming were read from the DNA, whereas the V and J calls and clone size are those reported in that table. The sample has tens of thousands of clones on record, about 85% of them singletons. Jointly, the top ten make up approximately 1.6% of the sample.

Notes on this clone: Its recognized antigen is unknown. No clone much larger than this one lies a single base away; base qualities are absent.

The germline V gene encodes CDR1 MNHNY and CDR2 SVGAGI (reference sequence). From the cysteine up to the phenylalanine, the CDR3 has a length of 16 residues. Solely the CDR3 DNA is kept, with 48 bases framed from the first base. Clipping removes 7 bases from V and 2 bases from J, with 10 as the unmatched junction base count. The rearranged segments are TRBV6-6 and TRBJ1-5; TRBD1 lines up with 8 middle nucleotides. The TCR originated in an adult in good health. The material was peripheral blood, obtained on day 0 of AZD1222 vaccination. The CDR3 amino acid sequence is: CASILQGGQGNQPQHF. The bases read TGTGCCAGCATCCTACAGGGGGGGCAGGGCAATCAGCCCCAGCATTTT.